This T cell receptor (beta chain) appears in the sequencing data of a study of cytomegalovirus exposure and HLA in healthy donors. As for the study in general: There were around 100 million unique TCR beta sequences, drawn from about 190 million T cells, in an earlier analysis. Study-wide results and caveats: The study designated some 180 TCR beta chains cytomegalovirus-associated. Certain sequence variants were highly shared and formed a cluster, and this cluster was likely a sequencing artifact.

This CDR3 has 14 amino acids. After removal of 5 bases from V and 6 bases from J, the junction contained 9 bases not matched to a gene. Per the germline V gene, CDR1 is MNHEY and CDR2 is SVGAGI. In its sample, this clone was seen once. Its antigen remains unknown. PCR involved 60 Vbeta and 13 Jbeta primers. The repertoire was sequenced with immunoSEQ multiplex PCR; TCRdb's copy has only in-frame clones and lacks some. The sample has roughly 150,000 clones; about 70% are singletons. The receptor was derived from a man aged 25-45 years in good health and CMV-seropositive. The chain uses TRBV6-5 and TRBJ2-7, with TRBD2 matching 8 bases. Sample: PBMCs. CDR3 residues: CASSPRSGSREQYF. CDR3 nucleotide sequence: TGTGCCAGCAGTCCCAGGAGCGGGAGCCGCGAGCAGTACTTC.